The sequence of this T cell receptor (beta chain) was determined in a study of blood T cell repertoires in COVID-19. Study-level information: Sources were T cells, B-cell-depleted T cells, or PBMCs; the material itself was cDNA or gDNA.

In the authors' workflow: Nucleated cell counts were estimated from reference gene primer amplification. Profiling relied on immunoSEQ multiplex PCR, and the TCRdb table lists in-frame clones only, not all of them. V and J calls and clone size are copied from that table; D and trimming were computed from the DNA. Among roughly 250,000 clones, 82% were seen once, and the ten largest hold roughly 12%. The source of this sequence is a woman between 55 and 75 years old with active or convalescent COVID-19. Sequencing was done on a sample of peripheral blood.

The CDR3: CAIADFDDTQYF. CDR3 DNA: TGTGCCATCGCGGACTTCGACGATACGCAGTATTTT. The rearrangement joins TRBV10-3 to TRBJ2-3; weak D call: TRBD2 (5 bases). CDR1 and CDR2 (germline): ENHRY, SYGVKD. V was trimmed by 8 bases and J by 6 bases, leaving 12 bases between them. The CDR3 has 12 residues.